This is a list of T cell receptor beta chains from one sample in a study of control samples from healthy donors and cancer patients. Libraries were prepared by immunoSEQ multiplex PCR; TCRdb keeps only in-frame clonotypes and omits some of them. The sample consists of tens of thousands of clones, approximately 84% of them appearing once. Sequenced: blood. The receptors were gathered from a man in his fifties or sixties in good health. The CDR3 runs from the conserved cysteine through the conserved F or W. The D gene is left open where the match is weak. Only part of the rows carry a size: once, few, many, or a class if the clone is expanded.

D: .
J: TRBJ2-3
V: TRBV18
size: .
DNA: TGTGCCAGCTCGCCCCCGGGCGGGCGGCAGACAGATACGCAGTATTTT
CDR3: CASSPPGGRQTDTQYF

D: .
J: TRBJ2-1
V: TRBV7-9
size: .
DNA: TGTGCCAGCAGCTTAATGGGGGGCCACAATGAGCAGTTCTTC
CDR3: CASSLMGGHNEQFF

D: .
J: TRBJ2-6
V: TRBV28
size: .
DNA: TGTGCCAGCAGTTTATTCGGGACTGGGGCCAACGTCCTGACTTTC
CDR3: CASSLFGTGANVLTF

D: .
J: TRBJ2-2
V: TRBV7-9
size: few
DNA: TGTGCCAGCAGCTTAATCGGGGCGGGCGGGGAGCTGTTTTTT
CDR3: CASSLIGAGGELFF

D: TRBD1
J: TRBJ1-2
V: TRBV5-5
size: once
DNA: TGTGCCAGCAGCTTGGCGGGACAGACTAACTATGGCTACACCTTC
CDR3: CASSLAGQTNYGYTF

D: TRBD2
J: TRBJ2-5
V: TRBV18
size: .
DNA: TGTGCCAGCTCCGAGCGGGGCAAAGAGACCCAGTACTTC
CDR3: CASSERGKETQYF

D: .
J: TRBJ2-1
V: TRBV27
size: .
DNA: TGTGCCAGCAGTCCCCGTTATATCAGGGGTATTTCCAATGAGCAGTTCTTC
CDR3: CASSPRYIRGISNEQFF

D: .
J: TRBJ2-7
V: TRBV7-6
size: .
DNA: TGTGCCAGCAGCTTAGATGGAGGTAGGGGCTACGAGCAGTACTTC
CDR3: CASSLDGGRGYEQYF

D: .
J: TRBJ2-1
V: TRBV12-5
size: .
DNA: TGTGCTAGTGGTTTACAGGGTTTGGATGAGCAGTTCTTC
CDR3: CASGLQGLDEQFF

D: .
J: TRBJ1-1
V: TRBV23-1
size: .
DNA: TGCGCCAGCAGTCGGAGGGACACTGAAGCTTTCTTT
CDR3: CASSRRDTEAFF

D: .
J: TRBJ2-7
V: TRBV27
size: .
DNA: TGTGCCAGCAGTTTGGCCCGTTTGGGCTCCAACGAGCAGTACTTC
CDR3: CASSLARLGSNEQYF

D: TRBD2
J: TRBJ2-3
V: TRBV6-5
size: once
DNA: TGTGCCAGCAGTTCTAGCGGGAGAGTCGGCACAGATACGCAGTATTTT
CDR3: CASSSSGRVGTDTQYF

D: .
J: TRBJ2-1
V: TRBV5-4
size: .
DNA: TGTGCCAGCAGCCGGGCCTCCTACAATGAGCAGTTCTTC
CDR3: CASSRASYNEQFF

D: TRBD1
J: TRBJ1-5
V: TRBV5-1
size: .
DNA: TGCGCCAGCAGCTGGACAGGGGATCAGCCCCAGCATTTT
CDR3: CASSWTGDQPQHF

D: TRBD2
J: TRBJ2-1
V: TRBV20-1
size: .
DNA: TGCAGTGCTAGTGGGCGGGAGCGTTCCTACAATGAGCAGTTCTTC
CDR3: CSASGRERSYNEQFF

D: .
J: TRBJ2-3
V: TRBV10-2
size: .
DNA: TGCGCCAGCAGTTTAGACGGGGGAGTATTAGATACGCAGTATTTT
CDR3: CASSLDGGVLDTQYF

D: .
J: TRBJ1-2
V: TRBV7-9
size: .
DNA: TGTGCCCTAGCTCGGAACAATGGCTACACCTTC
CDR3: CALARNNGYTF

D: TRBD1
J: TRBJ2-1
V: TRBV27
size: .
DNA: TGTGCCAGCAGTCCCTACAGGGGGATTTACTACAATGAGCAGTTCTTC
CDR3: CASSPYRGIYYNEQFF

D: .
J: TRBJ1-4
V: TRBV18
size: few
DNA: TGTGCCAGCTCACCACGGTCGGGGGCGGGTGAAAAACTGTTTTTT
CDR3: CASSPRSGAGEKLFF

D: .
J: TRBJ1-2
V: TRBV28
size: .
DNA: TGTGCCAGCAGTTTTATAACGGATTATGGCTACACCTTC
CDR3: CASSFITDYGYTF

D: .
J: TRBJ2-7
V: TRBV19
size: .
DNA: TGTGCCAGTAGTATAGCTCGGCAGGGTTGGACCTACGAGCAGTACTTC
CDR3: CASSIARQGWTYEQYF

D: TRBD2
J: TRBJ2-5
V: TRBV6-2/TRBV6-3
size: .
DNA: TGTGCCAGCAGTCTCTCGATAGCGGGAGTGGAGACCCAGTACTTC
CDR3: CASSLSIAGVETQYF

D: .
J: TRBJ2-7
V: TRBV14
size: .
DNA: TGTGCCAGCAGCTCGGGTCGGTTTGGATCTGGGGAGCAGTACTTC
CDR3: CASSSGRFGSGEQYF

D: TRBD1
J: TRBJ2-3
V: TRBV18
size: .
DNA: TGTGCCAGCTCACGAACCCGGGGACAGGAGTTCTCAGATACGCAGTATTTT
CDR3: CASSRTRGQEFSDTQYF

D: .
J: TRBJ2-7
V: TRBV11-3
size: .
DNA: TGTGCCAGCAGAAGGGACGGCGACGAGCAGTACTTC
CDR3: CASRRDGDEQYF

D: TRBD1
J: TRBJ1-1
V: TRBV19
size: .
DNA: TGTGCCAGTAGGACAGGGTGGGCCACTGAAGCTTTCTTT
CDR3: CASRTGWATEAFF

D: .
J: TRBJ1-3
V: TRBV11-2
size: .
DNA: TGTGCCAGCAGCTCGCTTTCGGGGGTTGGAAACACCATATATTTT
CDR3: CASSSLSGVGNTIYF

D: .
J: TRBJ2-1
V: TRBV30
size: .
DNA: TGTGCCTGGAGTTTGGGACGGTTCTACAATGAGCAGTTCTTC
CDR3: CAWSLGRFYNEQFF

D: .
J: TRBJ2-1
V: TRBV5-5
size: .
DNA: TGTGCCAGCAGCGGAAGCGGCAGCTCCTACAATGAGCAGTTCTTC
CDR3: CASSGSGSSYNEQFF

D: .
J: TRBJ2-2
V: TRBV7-9
size: .
DNA: TGTGCCAGCAGCCGGGACGGGGAGCTGTTTTTT
CDR3: CASSRDGELFF

D: .
J: TRBJ1-1
V: TRBV10-1
size: .
DNA: TGCGCCAGCCGCCAGAACACTGAAGCTTTCTTT
CDR3: CASRQNTEAFF

D: .
J: TRBJ2-4
V: TRBV7-2
size: .
DNA: TGTGCCAGCAGCTTAGCGTCTCCCGAACAGGACCGGTACTTC
CDR3: CASSLASPEQDRYF

D: .
J: TRBJ1-1
V: TRBV5-4
size: .
DNA: TGTGCCAGCAGCTTGGACAGGCTCGGCGCTTTCTTT
CDR3: CASSLDRLGAFF

D: .
J: TRBJ1-1
V: TRBV7-9
size: .
DNA: TGTGCCAGCAGCTCTTTTGGGGACACTGAAGCTTTCTTT
CDR3: CASSSFGDTEAFF

D: TRBD2
J: TRBJ2-7
V: TRBV7-6
size: .
DNA: TGTGCCAGCAGCCCACAGAGCGGGAGTTTCTACGAGCAGTACTTC
CDR3: CASSPQSGSFYEQYF

D: .
J: TRBJ2-2
V: TRBV7-9
size: .
DNA: TGTGCCAGCAGCATGGAGACCGGGGAGCTGTTTTTT
CDR3: CASSMETGELFF

D: .
J: TRBJ1-5
V: TRBV12-3/TRBV12-4
size: few
DNA: TGTGCCAGCAGTCAGGGGTTCAATCAGCCCCAGCATTTT
CDR3: CASSQGFNQPQHF

D: .
J: TRBJ1-4
V: TRBV19
size: .
DNA: TGTGCCAGTAGTATCTCGGGGAGCCGTCGCGAAAAACTGTTTTTT
CDR3: CASSISGSRREKLFF

D: .
J: TRBJ2-1
V: TRBV5-1
size: .
DNA: TGCGCCAGCAGCGCGGGACTTCGAACCAACAATGAGCAGTTCTTC
CDR3: CASSAGLRTNNEQFF

D: TRBD2
J: TRBJ2-3
V: TRBV7-2
size: .
DNA: TGTGCCAGCAGCTTATATCGCGGGAGAGTGGATACGCAGTATTTT
CDR3: CASSLYRGRVDTQYF

D: TRBD1
J: TRBJ1-2
V: TRBV10-3
size: .
DNA: TGTGCCATCAGTGAGTCCCTTTCTTCCGGGACAGGGGATGGCTACACCTTC
CDR3: CAISESLSSGTGDGYTF

D: TRBD1
J: TRBJ1-1
V: TRBV5-1
size: .
DNA: TGCGCCAGCAGCCCTGGGACAGGGCCAGACACTGAAGCTTTCTTT
CDR3: CASSPGTGPDTEAFF